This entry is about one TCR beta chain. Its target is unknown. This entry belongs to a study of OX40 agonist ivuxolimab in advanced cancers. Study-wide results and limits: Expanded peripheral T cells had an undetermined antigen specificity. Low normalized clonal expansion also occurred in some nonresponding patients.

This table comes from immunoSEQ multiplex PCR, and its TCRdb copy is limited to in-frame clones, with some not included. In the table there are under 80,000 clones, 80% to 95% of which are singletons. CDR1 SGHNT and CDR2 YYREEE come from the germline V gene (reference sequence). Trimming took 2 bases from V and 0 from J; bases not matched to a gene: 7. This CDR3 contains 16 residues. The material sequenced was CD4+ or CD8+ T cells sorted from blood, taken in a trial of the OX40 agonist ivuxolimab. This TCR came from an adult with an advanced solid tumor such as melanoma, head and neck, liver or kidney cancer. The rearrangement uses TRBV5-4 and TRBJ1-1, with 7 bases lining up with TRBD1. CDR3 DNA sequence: TGTGCCAGCAGCTTTTTTACAGGGGCCTTGAACACTGAAGCTTTCTTT. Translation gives CASSFFTGALNTEAFF.